This T cell receptor (beta chain) derives from a study of shared clonotypes between healthy human individuals. Concerning this clone: Its antigen is as yet unknown. Distinct nucleotide sequences in the sample also encode this CDR3.

The test was conducted at deep level. Sequencing was performed with immunoSEQ multiplex PCR; in TCRdb, only in-frame clones are kept and a portion is missing. The data hold hundreds of thousands of clones, with roughly four fifths observed a single time. The V end lost 4 bases, the J end lost 7 bases, and 5 bases lay between the germline ends. Germline values: CDR1 LNHNV, CDR2 YYDKDF (reference sequence). This CDR3 has 11 residues. There were no recent acute infections or vaccinations among the donors, who were healthy HIV-negative adults. Study-wide results and limits: Tissues were not sampled, only blood, and their repertoires likely differ. There were few donors, and this limited the genetic and exposure-history diversity represented.

This sequence was found in a woman in her forties in good health. Some clones in this sample may be carry-over from other donors' samples. V and J are TRBV15 and TRBJ2-1, with D uncertain. Sample: PBMCs. CDR3: CATSKSNEQFF. The CDR3 nucleotides are TGTGCCACCAGCAAATCGAATGAGCAGTTCTTC. Filled out from reference TRBV15 and TRBJ2-1, the complete variable domain reads DAMVIQNPRYQVTQFGKPVTLSCSQTLNHNVMYWYQQKSSQAPKLLFHYYDKDFNNEADTPDNFQSRRPNTSFCFLDIRSPGLGDTAMYLCATSKSNEQFFGPGTRLTVL.